This record looks at one TCR beta chain sequence and its context. The junction differs from germline at one of its ends, possibly a read error. The CDR3 length is 17 residues. Per the germline V gene, CDR1 is LNHNV and CDR2 is YYDKDF (reference sequence). Profiling relied on immunoSEQ multiplex PCR, and the TCRdb table lists in-frame clones only, not all of them. The sample records around 50,000 clones, approximately 85% being singletons. The data originate from a study of T cells in tuberculosis. Thawed, overnight-rested PBMC were stained with GMM-loaded CD1B tetramer, viability dye and anti-CD3, then sorted. The lipid loaded on the CD1B tetramers was C32 glucose monomycolate from Rhodococcus equi.

The genes are TRBV15 and TRBJ2-2, with 7 bases lining up with TRBD2. Sequencing was carried out using CD1b-GMM tetramer-negative cells sorted from PBMCs. The receptor's source is an adult woman with latent tuberculosis. CDR3 in amino acids: CATGREAGSGNAGELFF. In DNA form, the CDR3 reads TGTGCCACCGGCAGAGAAGCGGGAAGCGGGAATGCCGGGGAGCTGTTTTTT.